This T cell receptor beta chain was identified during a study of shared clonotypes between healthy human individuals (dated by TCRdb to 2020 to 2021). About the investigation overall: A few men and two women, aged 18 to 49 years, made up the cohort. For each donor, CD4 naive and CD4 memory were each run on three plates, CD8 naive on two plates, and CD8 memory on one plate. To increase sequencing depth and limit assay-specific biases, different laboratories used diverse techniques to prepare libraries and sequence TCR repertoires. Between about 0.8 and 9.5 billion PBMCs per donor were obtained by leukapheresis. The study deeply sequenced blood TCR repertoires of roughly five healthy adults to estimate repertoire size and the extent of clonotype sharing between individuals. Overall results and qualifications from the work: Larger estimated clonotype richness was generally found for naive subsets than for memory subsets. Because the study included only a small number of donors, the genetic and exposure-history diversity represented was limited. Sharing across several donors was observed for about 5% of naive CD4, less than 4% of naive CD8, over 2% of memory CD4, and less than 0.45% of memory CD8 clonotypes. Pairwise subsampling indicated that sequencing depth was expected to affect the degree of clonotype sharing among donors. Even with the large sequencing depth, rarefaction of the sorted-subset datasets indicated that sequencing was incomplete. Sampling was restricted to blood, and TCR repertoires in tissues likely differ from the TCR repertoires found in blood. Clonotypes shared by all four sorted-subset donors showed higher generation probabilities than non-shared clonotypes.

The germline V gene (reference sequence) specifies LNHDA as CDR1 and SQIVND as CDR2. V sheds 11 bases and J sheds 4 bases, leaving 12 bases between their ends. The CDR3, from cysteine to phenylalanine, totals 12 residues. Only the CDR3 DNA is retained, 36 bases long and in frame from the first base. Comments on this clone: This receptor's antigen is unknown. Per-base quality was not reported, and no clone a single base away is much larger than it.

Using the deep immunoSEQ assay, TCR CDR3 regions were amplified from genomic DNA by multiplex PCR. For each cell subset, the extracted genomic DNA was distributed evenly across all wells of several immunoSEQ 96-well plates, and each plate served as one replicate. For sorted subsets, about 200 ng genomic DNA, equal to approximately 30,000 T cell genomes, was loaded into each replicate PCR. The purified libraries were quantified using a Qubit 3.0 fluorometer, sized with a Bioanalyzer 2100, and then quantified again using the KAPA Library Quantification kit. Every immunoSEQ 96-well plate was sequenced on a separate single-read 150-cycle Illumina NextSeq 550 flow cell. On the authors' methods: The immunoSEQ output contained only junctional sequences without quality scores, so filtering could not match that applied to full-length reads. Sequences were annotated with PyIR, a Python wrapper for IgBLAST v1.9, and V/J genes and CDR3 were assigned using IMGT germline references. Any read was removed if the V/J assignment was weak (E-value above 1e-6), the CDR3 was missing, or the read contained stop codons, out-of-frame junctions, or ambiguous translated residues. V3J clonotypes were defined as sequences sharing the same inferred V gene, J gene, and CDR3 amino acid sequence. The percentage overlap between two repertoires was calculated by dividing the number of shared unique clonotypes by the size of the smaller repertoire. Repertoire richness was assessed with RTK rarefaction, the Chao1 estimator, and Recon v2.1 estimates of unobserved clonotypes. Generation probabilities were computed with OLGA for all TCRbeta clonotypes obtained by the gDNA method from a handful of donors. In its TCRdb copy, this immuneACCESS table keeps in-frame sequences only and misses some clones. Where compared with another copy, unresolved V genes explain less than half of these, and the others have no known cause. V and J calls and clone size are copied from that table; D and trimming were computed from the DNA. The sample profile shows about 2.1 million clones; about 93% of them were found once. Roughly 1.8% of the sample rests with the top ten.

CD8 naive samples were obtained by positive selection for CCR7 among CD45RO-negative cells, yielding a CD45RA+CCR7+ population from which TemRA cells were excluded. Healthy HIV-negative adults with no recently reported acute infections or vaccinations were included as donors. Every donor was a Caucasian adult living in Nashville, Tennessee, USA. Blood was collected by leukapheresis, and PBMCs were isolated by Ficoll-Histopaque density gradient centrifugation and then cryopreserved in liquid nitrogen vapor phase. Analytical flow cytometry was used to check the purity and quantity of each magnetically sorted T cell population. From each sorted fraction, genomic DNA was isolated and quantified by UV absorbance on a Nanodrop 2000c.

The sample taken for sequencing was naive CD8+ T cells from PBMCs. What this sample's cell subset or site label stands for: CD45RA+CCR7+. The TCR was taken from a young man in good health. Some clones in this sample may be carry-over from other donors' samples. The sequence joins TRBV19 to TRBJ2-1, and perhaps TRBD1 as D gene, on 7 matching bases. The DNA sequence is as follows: TGTGCCTCCCAGGGGGGATACAATGAGCAGTTCTTC. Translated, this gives CASQGGYNEQFF.